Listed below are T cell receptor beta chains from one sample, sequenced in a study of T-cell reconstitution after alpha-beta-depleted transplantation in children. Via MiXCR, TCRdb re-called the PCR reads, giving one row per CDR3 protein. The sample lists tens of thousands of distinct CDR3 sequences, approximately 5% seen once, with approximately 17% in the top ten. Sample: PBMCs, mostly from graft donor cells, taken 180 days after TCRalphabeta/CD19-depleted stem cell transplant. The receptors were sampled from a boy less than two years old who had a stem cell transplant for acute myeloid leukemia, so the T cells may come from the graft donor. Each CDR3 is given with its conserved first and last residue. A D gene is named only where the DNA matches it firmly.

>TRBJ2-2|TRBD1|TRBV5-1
CASSLQGANTGELFF
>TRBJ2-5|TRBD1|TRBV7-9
CASSSRGQGISETQYF
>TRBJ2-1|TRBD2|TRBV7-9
CASSPLAGPYNEQFF
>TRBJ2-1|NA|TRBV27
CASSPRTAGPYNEQFF
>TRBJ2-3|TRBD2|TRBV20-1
CSGHSGGTDTQYF
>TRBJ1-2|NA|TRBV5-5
CASSLLRGTDYGYTF
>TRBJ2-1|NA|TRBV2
CASSFYNEQFF
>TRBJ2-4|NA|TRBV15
CATSRDLSSTSLAKNIQYF
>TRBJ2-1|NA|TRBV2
CASSEIWQHNEQFF
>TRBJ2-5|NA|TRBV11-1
CASSSTVGPLQETQYF
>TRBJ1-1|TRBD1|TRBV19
CASALGGAEAFF
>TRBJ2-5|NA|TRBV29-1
CSVVRDGGTTQYF
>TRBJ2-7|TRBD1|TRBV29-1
CSATGTGAYEQYF
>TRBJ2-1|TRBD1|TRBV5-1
CASSARTGEGNEQFF
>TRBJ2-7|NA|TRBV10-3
CATGQISYEQYF
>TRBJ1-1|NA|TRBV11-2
CASSPPVGAEAFF
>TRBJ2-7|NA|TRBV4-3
CASSQDLVGEIYEQYF
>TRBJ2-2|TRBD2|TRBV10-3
CAIQSGERGTGELFF
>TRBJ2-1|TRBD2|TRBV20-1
CSAWTGTSARNEQFF
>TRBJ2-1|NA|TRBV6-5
CASTRGPNNEQFF
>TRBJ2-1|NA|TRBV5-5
CASSLAKGGMTDNEQFF
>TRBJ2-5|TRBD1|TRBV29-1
CSSERRGRQETQYF
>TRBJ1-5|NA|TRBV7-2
CASSLAVNRVNQPQHF
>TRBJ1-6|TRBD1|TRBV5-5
CASSPPGDRYSPLHF
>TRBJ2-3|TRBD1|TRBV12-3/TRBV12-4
CASSPENRGADTQYF
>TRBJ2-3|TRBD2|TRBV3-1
CASSHGTSGPAADTQYF
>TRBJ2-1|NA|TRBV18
CASSRDGFYNEQFF
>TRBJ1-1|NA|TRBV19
CASSTRTDEAFF
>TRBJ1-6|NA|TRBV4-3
CASSQHLRDYYNSPLHF
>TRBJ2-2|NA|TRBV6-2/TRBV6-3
CASKHYPHRVPTNTGELFF
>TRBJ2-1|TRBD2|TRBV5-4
CASSPREGRANEQFF
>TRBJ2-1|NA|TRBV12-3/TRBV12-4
CASSLGPAISYNEQFF
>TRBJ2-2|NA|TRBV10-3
CAMAKKWVTGELFF
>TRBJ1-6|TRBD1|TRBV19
CASSPPTGSYNSPLHF
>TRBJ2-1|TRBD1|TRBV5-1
CASSPPGQGEFF
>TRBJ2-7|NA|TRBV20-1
CSARDGLGGAYEQYF
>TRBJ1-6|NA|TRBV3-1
CASRSVTGSPYNSPLHF
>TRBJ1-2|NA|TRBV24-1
CATSDFSGYGYTF
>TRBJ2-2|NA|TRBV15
CATRGRATGELFF
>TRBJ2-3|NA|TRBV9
CASSVRAGAYSTDTQYF
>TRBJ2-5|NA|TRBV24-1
CATSDPRGSGETQYF
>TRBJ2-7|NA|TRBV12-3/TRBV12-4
CASSLGGDSSYEQYF
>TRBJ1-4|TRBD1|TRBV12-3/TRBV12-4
CASRRRQGTNEKLFF
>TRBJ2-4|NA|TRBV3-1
CASSQYGEWDIQYF
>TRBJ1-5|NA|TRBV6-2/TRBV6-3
CASSYQGRGNQPQHF
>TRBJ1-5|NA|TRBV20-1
CSARVGNSNQPQHF
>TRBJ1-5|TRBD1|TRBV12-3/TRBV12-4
CASSQQGNQPQHF
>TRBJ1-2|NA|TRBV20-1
CSAGFGGAGELFGYTF
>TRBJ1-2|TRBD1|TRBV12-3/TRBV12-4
CASSFGTGALYGYTF
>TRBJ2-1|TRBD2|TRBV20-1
CSALPGGPHNEQFF
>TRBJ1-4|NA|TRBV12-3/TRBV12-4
CASKARQSYNEKLFF
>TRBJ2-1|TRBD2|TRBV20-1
CSASGGDNEQFF
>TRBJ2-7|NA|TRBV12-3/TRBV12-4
CASSTLRSYEQYF